These T cell receptor beta chains were read from a single sample in a study of CD8+ T cells in alopecia areata. Using immunoSEQ multiplex PCR, the repertoire was profiled, and TCRdb retains in-frame clones only, with some absent. The sample consists of 90,000 to 120,000 clones, around 83% of them appearing once. Sequencing used CD8+ T cells sorted from blood, obtained at week 24, from a patient treated with tofacitinib. These receptors came from a human donor with alopecia areata. CDR3s include the opening cysteine and the closing phenylalanine or tryptophan. The order of the fields is clone size, V gene, J gene, D gene, CDR3 DNA, CDR3 protein. The D gene is left open where the match is weak. Expanded clones get a size class; other rows say once, few or many, or leave the size out.

abundance: .; v_gene: TRBV4-1; j_gene: TRBJ2-1; d_gene: TRBD2; CDR3nt: TGCGCCAGCAGCCAAGAGCTAGCGGGGGGAGGAAATGAGCAGTTCTTC; CDR3aa: CASSQELAGGGNEQFF
abundance: .; v_gene: TRBV4-1; j_gene: TRBJ2-5; d_gene: TRBD2; CDR3nt: TGCGCCAGCAGCCAAGGGAGCGGGGTGTGGGGGACCCAGTACTTC; CDR3aa: CASSQGSGVWGTQYF
abundance: .; v_gene: TRBV19; j_gene: TRBJ2-7; d_gene: TRBD1; CDR3nt: TGTGCCAGTAGTTTCCAGGGGGCGGGTTTTTACGAGCAGTACTTC; CDR3aa: CASSFQGAGFYEQYF
abundance: once; v_gene: TRBV27; j_gene: TRBJ2-3; d_gene: TRBD2; CDR3nt: TGTGCCAGCAGTCCCATGGGACTAGCAGGAGATACGCAGTATTTT; CDR3aa: CASSPMGLAGDTQYF
abundance: .; v_gene: TRBV7-3; j_gene: TRBJ2-7; d_gene: TRBD1; CDR3nt: TGTGCCAGCAGCTTGGGACAGAATTACGAGCAGTACTTC; CDR3aa: CASSLGQNYEQYF
abundance: .; v_gene: TRBV29-1; j_gene: TRBJ1-1; d_gene: .; CDR3nt: TGCAGCGTCTACAGCCTTGAAGCTTTCTTT; CDR3aa: CSVYSLEAFF
abundance: .; v_gene: TRBV23-1; j_gene: TRBJ1-5; d_gene: .; CDR3nt: TGCGTAGGAACAGGGAAGGGGCAGGGACAGCCCCAGCATTTT; CDR3aa: CVGTGKGQGQPQHF
abundance: .; v_gene: TRBV4-2; j_gene: TRBJ1-1; d_gene: TRBD1; CDR3nt: TGTGCCAGCAGCCAGTTTAAGGGGGCGTCGGAAGCTTTCTTT; CDR3aa: CASSQFKGASEAFF
abundance: .; v_gene: TRBV7-9; j_gene: TRBJ1-1; d_gene: .; CDR3nt: TGTGCCAGCAGCCCAGGACGGGGGAACACTGAAGCTTTCTTT; CDR3aa: CASSPGRGNTEAFF
abundance: .; v_gene: TRBV2; j_gene: TRBJ1-4; d_gene: .; CDR3nt: TGTGCCAGCAGTGAAGCGGGGGGAAGAGAAAAACTGTTTTTT; CDR3aa: CASSEAGGREKLFF
abundance: .; v_gene: TRBV28; j_gene: TRBJ2-1; d_gene: .; CDR3nt: TGTGCCAGCAGTTTAAAGAGGTCCTACAATGAGCAGTTCTTC; CDR3aa: CASSLKRSYNEQFF
abundance: .; v_gene: TRBV7-9; j_gene: TRBJ2-7; d_gene: .; CDR3nt: TGTGCCAGCAGCTTGTACTACGAGCAGTACTTC; CDR3aa: CASSLYYEQYF
abundance: .; v_gene: TRBV27; j_gene: TRBJ2-3; d_gene: .; CDR3nt: TGTGCCAGCAGTTTTGAGAGGGGAGGCACAGATACGCAGTATTTT; CDR3aa: CASSFERGGTDTQYF